This TCR beta chain comes out of a study of radiotherapy plus CTLA-4 blockade in lung cancer. Whole-study context: With 30% to 40% of patients having disease control, objective responses were seen in roughly 18%.

Study-level points and caveats: According to reports, early shifts in blood T cell clones, alongside interferon-beta, forecast response most accurately. Blood TCR clones of tumor origin expanded after radiotherapy plus ipilimumab.

As regards this clone: Its antigen remains unknown.

Data came from immunoSEQ multiplex PCR; TCRdb stores just in-frame clones and leaves some out. The data contain about 62,000 clones, approximately 76% of them seen just once; the ten biggest clones take up about 3.1%. In germline, CDR1 is MDHEN, CDR2 SYDVKM. Trimming removed 1 base at V and 6 bases at J, with 12 bases between. The CDR3 runs 14 residues. Participants had chemo-refractory metastatic non-small-cell lung cancer and were treated with focal radiation plus ipilimumab CTLA-4 blockade. The source material was peripheral blood, sampled from a patient treated with radiotherapy plus ipilimumab. The chain links TRBV28 to TRBJ1-2, with D possibly matching TRBD1 (5 bases). The sequence was collected from a human donor with non-small cell lung cancer who had a complete response to radiotherapy plus ipilimumab. The CDR3 DNA is TGTGCCAGCAGTTTATCAGGGATAGGGCATGGCTACACCTTC. Residues: CASSLSGIGHGYTF.